A selection of T cell receptor beta chains follows, all from one sample in a study of control samples from healthy donors and cancer patients. Assay: immunoSEQ multiplex PCR; the TCRdb copy retains only in-frame clones and omits some. The sample lists about 160,000 clones, about 87% occurring once. Input material: blood. The receptors derive from a young man in good health. Both conserved end residues are part of each CDR3. A D gene is named only where the DNA matches it firmly. The size of a clone is reported for some rows only, either as once, few or many, or as a class for expanded clones.

>TRBJ2-1|TRBV4-1|-|-
TGCGCCAGCAGCCATTATTTGGACCGAAAGGTGTGGAATGAGCAGTTCTTC
CASSHYLDRKVWNEQFF
>TRBJ2-1|TRBV4-1|-|TRBD2
TGCGCCAGCAGCCAAGACCCGGGTATTAGCGGGACCTACAATGAGCAGTTCTTC
CASSQDPGISGTYNEQFF
>TRBJ2-2|TRBV27|-|TRBD2
TGTGCCAGCAGTCTCCTACAAATTAGCGGGAGGGCCAAGTTCCCCGCGGGCACCGGGGAGCTGTTTTTT
CASSLLQISGRAKFPAGTGELFF
>TRBJ1-1|TRBV12-3/TRBV12-4|-|-
TGTGCCAGCAGGGGAGACCAGGGAAGGGCTTTCTTT
CASRGDQGRAFF
>TRBJ1-5|TRBV3-1/TRBV3-2|-|-
TGTGCCAGCAGCCAAACAACCAATTCGTTCCAGCATTTT
CASSQTTNSFQHF
>TRBJ2-7|TRBV10-3|-|-
TGTGCCATCAGTGAGCGGACTGGGTACGAGCAGTACTTC
CAISERTGYEQYF
>TRBJ1-5|TRBV6-2/TRBV6-3|-|-
TGTGCCAGCAGTTACACCCCTATTGCCGGGTATAGCAATCAGCCCCAGCATTTT
CASSYTPIAGYSNQPQHF
>TRBJ2-1|TRBV4-2|-|-
TGTGCCAGCAGCCCACTAGGTCGAGGCAATGAGCAGTTCTTC
CASSPLGRGNEQFF
>TRBJ2-1|TRBV6-6|-|TRBD2
TGTGCCAGCAAGATAGCGGGAGGGGGTGAGCAGTTCTTC
CASKIAGGGEQFF
>TRBJ1-3|TRBV15|-|-
TGTGCCACCAGCAGAGATCCGGGTTCTGGAAACACCATATATTTT
CATSRDPGSGNTIYF
>TRBJ1-4|TRBV19|few|TRBD1
TGTGCCAGTAGAGGGGACAGGCCCCAGGATGAAAAACTGTTTTTT
CASRGDRPQDEKLFF
>TRBJ1-5|TRBV6-1|-|-
TGTGCCAGCAGTGAGACGTGGGAGAGCAATCAGCCCCAGCATTTT
CASSETWESNQPQHF
>TRBJ1-1|TRBV15|-|-
TGTGCCACCAGCAGAGGAGGGGCAGTGAACACTGAAGCTTTCTTT
CATSRGGAVNTEAFF
>TRBJ2-7|TRBV6-5|-|TRBD1
TGTGCCAGCCGGACAGGGGCCTACGAGCAGTACTTC
CASRTGAYEQYF
>TRBJ2-3|TRBV5-1|-|TRBD2
TGCGCCAGCAGCTTGTCCGGGAGGAGCACAGATACGCAGTATTTT
CASSLSGRSTDTQYF
>TRBJ2-5|TRBV18|-|-
TGTGCCAGCTCAAGCGGACAAAAAGAGACCCAGTACTTC
CASSSGQKETQYF
>TRBJ1-1|TRBV9|-|-
TGTGCCAGCAGCGTAGGACCCGAGGGAACTGAAGCTTTCTTT
CASSVGPEGTEAFF
>TRBJ2-4|TRBV3-1/TRBV3-2|once|TRBD2
TGTGCCAGCAGCCTTCCTGGGACTAGCGGGAGTGGTGCCAAAAACATTCAGTACTTC
CASSLPGTSGSGAKNIQYF
>TRBJ2-2|TRBV4-2|-|TRBD2
TGTGCCAGCAGCCACCTCCTAGTAGCGGGAGTCGGGCCCGGGGAGCTGTTTTTT
CASSHLLVAGVGPGELFF
>TRBJ1-1|TRBV19|-|-
TGTGCCAGTAGTAGAGGTGGGTACACTGAAGCTTTCTTT
CASSRGGYTEAFF
>TRBJ2-2|TRBV7-3|once|-
TGTGCCAGCAGCTTAAAAGATCCAGGGGATCGTTTGCGCGGGGAGCTGTTTTTT
CASSLKDPGDRLRGELFF
>TRBJ2-7|TRBV14|once|-
TGTGCCAGCAGCCAAGATCGCGTACAGGTAACAAACTCCTACGAGCAGTACTTC
CASSQDRVQVTNSYEQYF
>TRBJ2-7|TRBV15|-|-
TGTGCCACCAGCAGGCCCGGGACGGGAACCTACGAGCAGTACTTC
CATSRPGTGTYEQYF
>TRBJ2-1|TRBV20-1|once|-
TGCAGTGCTAGTAGCGGAACCTACAATGAGCAGTTCTTC
CSASSGTYNEQFF
>TRBJ1-5|TRBV28|-|-
TGTGCCATCAACACCGGTAATGATCAGCCCCAGCATTTT
CAINTGNDQPQHF
>TRBJ2-1|TRBV13|-|-
TGTGCCAGCAGCTTAGATCTAGCGGAGGGGGATGAGCAGTTCTTC
CASSLDLAEGDEQFF
>TRBJ1-2|TRBV9|-|TRBD1
TGTGCCAGCAGCTCCCCGACAGGGAACTATGGCTACACCTTC
CASSSPTGNYGYTF
>TRBJ1-1|TRBV29-1|-|-
TGCAGCGTCAAACAGGTTGGTTCGTGGACTGAAGCTTTCTTT
CSVKQVGSWTEAFF
>TRBJ2-2|TRBV29-1|-|-
TGCAGCGTTGCCGGACTGACAAACACCGGGGAGCTGTTTTTT
CSVAGLTNTGELFF
>TRBJ1-6|TRBV4-2|-|-
TGTGCCAGCAGCCAAGAAGGAGGGGGGGCAAGTTCACCCCTCCACTTT
CASSQEGGGASSPLHF